The following is a TCR beta chain sequence with its context. The antigen is undetermined. From germline, CDR1 is MDHEN and CDR2 SYDVKM. V was trimmed by 1 base and J by 8 bases, leaving 11 bases between them. The CDR3 consists of 13 residues. A sort by CD45RO/CCR7/CD25/CD127/CD95/CD27 yielded CD4+ naive, central memory, regulatory and stem cell-like memory cells. These data are taken from a study of beta chain features in type 1 diabetes. Study results and caveats: At VDJ recombination sites, type 1 diabetes patients had fewer insertions and more deleted nucleotides. Among patients, naive, central memory and Treg TCRB repertoires appeared more similar than among healthy donors. Type 1 diabetes patients had moderately but significantly shorter TCRB CDR3s in all four CD4+ subsets.

The sequenced template was cDNA made from the entire isolated RNA. TCRdb keeps only in-frame clones here, not all; method: immunoSEQ multiplex PCR. The sample has about 710,000 clones, over 12% seen once. The sequencing sample was made of naive CD4+ T cells from blood. This chain links TRBV28 with TRBJ1-1; possible D gene TRBD1, 6 bases. This receptor was identified in a man between 18 and 29 years old with type 1 diabetes. The CDR3 DNA reads TGTGCCAGCAGTTTATCAGGGGCTGGGGAAGCTTTCTTT. Translated: CASSLSGAGEAFF.